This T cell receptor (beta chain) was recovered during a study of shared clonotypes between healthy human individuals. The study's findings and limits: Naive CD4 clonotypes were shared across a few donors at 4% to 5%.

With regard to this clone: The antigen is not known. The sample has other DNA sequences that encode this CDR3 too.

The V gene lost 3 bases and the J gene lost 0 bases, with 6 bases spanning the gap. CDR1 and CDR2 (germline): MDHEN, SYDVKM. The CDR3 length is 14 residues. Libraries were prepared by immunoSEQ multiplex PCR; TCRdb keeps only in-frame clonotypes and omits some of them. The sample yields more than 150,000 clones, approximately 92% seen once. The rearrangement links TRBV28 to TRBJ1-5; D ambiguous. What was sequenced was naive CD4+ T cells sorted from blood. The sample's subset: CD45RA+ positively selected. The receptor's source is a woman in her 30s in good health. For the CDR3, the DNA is TGTGCCAGCAGTTTGATTAATAGCAATCAGCCCCAGCATTTT. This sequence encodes CASSLINSNQPQHF.